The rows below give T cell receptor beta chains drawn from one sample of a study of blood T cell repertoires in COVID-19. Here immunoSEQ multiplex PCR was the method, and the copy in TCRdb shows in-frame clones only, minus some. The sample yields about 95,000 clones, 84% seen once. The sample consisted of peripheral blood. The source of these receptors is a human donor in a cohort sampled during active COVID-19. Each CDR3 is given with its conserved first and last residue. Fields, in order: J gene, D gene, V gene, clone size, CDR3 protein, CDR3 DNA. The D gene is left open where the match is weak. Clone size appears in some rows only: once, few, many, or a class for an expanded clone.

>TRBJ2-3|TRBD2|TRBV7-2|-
CASSPPSGGARRSTDTQYF
TGTGCCAGCAGCCCCCCGAGCGGGGGGGCCAGAAGGAGCACAGATACGCAGTATTTT
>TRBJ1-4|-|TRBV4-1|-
CASSQDRQGGEKLFF
TGCGCCAGCAGCCAAGATCGTCAGGGAGGTGAAAAACTGTTTTTT
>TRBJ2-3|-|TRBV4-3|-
CASSQGAVSDTQYF
TGCGCCAGCAGCCAAGGGGCAGTATCAGATACGCAGTATTTT
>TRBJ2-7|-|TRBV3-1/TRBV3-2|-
CASSQSRGFSYEQYF
TGTGCCAGCAGCCAATCCCGGGGATTCTCCTACGAGCAGTACTTC
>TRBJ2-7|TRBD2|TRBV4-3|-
CASSSRDYPYEQYF
TGCGCCAGCAGCTCCCGGGACTACCCCTACGAGCAGTACTTC
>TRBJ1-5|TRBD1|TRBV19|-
CASSIGTGGHSNQPQHF
TGTGCCAGTAGTATCGGGACAGGGGGCCATAGCAATCAGCCCCAGCATTTT
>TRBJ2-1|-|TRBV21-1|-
CASSKLGGRGWNEQFF
TGTGCCAGCAGCAAACTTGGGGGCAGGGGTTGGAATGAGCAGTTCTTC
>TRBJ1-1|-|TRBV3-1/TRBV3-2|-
CASSRLQGTNTEAFF
TGTGCCAGCAGCCGACTACAGGGCACGAACACTGAAGCTTTCTTT
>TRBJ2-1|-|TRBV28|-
CASSSVFPGHLGASYNEQFF
TGTGCCAGCAGTTCCGTATTCCCCGGCCATCTAGGGGCGTCCTACAATGAGCAGTTCTTC
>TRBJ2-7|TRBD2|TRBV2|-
CASSATAGLATSYEQYF
TGTGCCAGCAGCGCCACAGCGGGACTAGCGACATCCTACGAGCAGTACTTC
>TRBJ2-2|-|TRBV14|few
CASSQEQSNTGELFF
TGTGCCAGCAGCCAAGAACAGTCGAACACCGGGGAGCTGTTTTTT
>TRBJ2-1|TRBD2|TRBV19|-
CAVTSGRQGEQFF
TGTGCCGTTACTAGCGGTCGCCAGGGTGAGCAGTTCTTC
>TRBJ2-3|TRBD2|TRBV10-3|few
CAISLAGGSTDTQYF
TGTGCCATCAGCCTAGCGGGGGGGTCAACAGATACGCAGTATTTT
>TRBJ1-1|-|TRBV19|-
CASSISRKNTEAFF
TGTGCCAGTAGTATAAGCCGAAAGAACACTGAAGCTTTCTTT
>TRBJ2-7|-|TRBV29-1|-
CSVSDHTYEQYF
TGCAGCGTCTCAGATCATACCTACGAGCAGTACTTC
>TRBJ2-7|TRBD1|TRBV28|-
CASRAGQGAYEQYF
TGTGCCAGCAGAGCCGGACAGGGGGCTTACGAGCAGTACTTC
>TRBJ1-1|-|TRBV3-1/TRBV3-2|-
CASSQAHGTSEAFF
TGTGCCAGCAGCCAAGCCCACGGGACATCTGAAGCTTTCTTT
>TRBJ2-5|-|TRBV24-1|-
CATSDFDIETQYF
TGTGCCACCAGTGATTTTGACATTGAGACCCAGTACTTC
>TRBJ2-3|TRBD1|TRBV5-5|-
CASSLKTGGAGDTQYF
TGTGCCAGCAGCCTCAAGACAGGGGGCGCGGGAGATACGCAGTATTTT
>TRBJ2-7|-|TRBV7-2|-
CASSLDSTAFYEQYF
TGTGCCAGCAGCTTAGATTCGACAGCATTCTACGAGCAGTACTTC
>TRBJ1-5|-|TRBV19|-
CASMSQPSGTRYQPQHF
TGTGCCAGTATGAGCCAACCCTCCGGGACACGTTATCAGCCCCAGCATTTT
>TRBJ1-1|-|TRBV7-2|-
CASSSTVNTEAFF
TGTGCCAGCAGTTCCACAGTGAACACTGAAGCTTTCTTT
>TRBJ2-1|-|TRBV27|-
CASSSLFAGRMVSYNEQFF
TGTGCCAGCAGTTCCCTTTTCGCGGGACGGATGGTCTCCTACAATGAGCAGTTCTTC
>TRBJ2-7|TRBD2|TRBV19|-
CASSMDSGRPEQYF
TGTGCCAGTAGTATGGATAGCGGGAGGCCCGAGCAGTACTTC
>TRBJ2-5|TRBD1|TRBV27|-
CASRPMTGGGFARETQYF
TGTGCCAGCAGACCCATGACAGGGGGAGGATTCGCGAGGGAGACCCAGTACTTC
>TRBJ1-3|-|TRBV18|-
CASSPPGVGNTIYF
TGTGCCAGCTCACCACCAGGGGTTGGAAACACCATATATTTT
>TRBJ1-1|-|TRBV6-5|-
CASGNAVPTEAFF
TGTGCCAGTGGTAATGCGGTACCGACTGAAGCTTTCTTT
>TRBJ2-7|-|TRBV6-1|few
CASSDFRELYF
TGTGCCAGCAGTGATTTTAGGGAGTTGTACTTC
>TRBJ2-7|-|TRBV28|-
CASSLAGSNFEQYF
TGTGCCAGCAGTTTAGCCGGGAGTAACTTCGAGCAGTACTTC
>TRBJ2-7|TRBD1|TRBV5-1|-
CASSPQVGQGVEQYF
TGCGCCAGCAGCCCGCAAGTGGGACAGGGTGTCGAGCAGTACTTC
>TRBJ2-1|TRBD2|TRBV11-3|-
CASSFSGRGRYNEQFF
TGTGCCAGCAGCTTTAGCGGGAGAGGGAGGTACAATGAGCAGTTCTTC
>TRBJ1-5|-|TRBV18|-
CASSPPGHSNQPQHF
TGTGCCAGCTCACCACCGGGGCACAGCAATCAGCCCCAGCATTTT
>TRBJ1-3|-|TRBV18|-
CASSPNRVGVSGNTIYF
TGTGCCAGCTCCCCCAACAGGGTAGGAGTGTCTGGAAACACCATATATTTT
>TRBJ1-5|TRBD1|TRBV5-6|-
CASSRRGTGHSNQPQHF
TGTGCCAGCAGCCGAAGAGGGACAGGCCATAGCAATCAGCCCCAGCATTTT
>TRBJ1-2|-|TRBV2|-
CASSETRIYGYTF
TGTGCCAGCAGTGAGACAAGAATCTATGGCTACACCTTC
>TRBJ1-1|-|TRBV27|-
CASWEGKGEAFF
TGTGCCAGCTGGGAGGGAAAGGGTGAAGCTTTCTTT
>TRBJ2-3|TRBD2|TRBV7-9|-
CAQSEGTSGLTDTQYF
TGTGCCCAAAGTGAGGGGACTAGCGGCCTCACAGATACGCAGTATTTT
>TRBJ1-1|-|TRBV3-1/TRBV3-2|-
CASSLDMGAGNTEAFF
TGTGCCAGCAGCCTAGATATGGGGGCGGGGAACACTGAAGCTTTCTTT
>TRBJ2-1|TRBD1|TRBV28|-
CASRRRTGGYNEQFF
TGTGCCAGCAGACGAAGGACAGGTGGATACAATGAGCAGTTCTTC
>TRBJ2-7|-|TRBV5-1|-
CASSLDGQRSYEQYF
TGCGCCAGCAGCTTGGATGGACAAAGGTCCTACGAGCAGTACTTC
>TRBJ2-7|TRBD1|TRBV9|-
CASSVAPGQGYEQYF
TGTGCCAGCAGCGTAGCCCCCGGACAGGGCTACGAGCAGTACTTC
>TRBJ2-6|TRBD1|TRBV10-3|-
CAIARDRGTGANVLTF
TGTGCCATAGCCCGGGACAGGGGTACTGGGGCCAACGTCCTGACTTTC
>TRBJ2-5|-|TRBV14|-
CASSGRGRGTQYF
TGTGCCAGCAGCGGCAGGGGCCGGGGGACCCAGTACTTC
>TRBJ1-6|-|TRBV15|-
CATSRPSNSPLHF
TGTGCCACCAGCAGACCCTCTAATTCACCCCTCCACTTT
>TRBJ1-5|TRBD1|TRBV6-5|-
CASNNRGLNNQPQHF
TGTGCCAGCAATAACAGGGGATTGAACAATCAGCCCCAGCATTTT